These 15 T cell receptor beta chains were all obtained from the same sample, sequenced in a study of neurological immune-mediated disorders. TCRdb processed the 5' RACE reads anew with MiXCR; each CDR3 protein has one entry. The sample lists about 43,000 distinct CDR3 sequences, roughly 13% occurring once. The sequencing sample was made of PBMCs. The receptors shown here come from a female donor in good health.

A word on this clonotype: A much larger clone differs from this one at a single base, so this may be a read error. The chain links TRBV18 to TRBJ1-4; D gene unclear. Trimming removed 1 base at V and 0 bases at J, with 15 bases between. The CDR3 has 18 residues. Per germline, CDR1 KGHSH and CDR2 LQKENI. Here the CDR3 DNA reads TGTGCCAGCTCACCACTTCAAGGACGCGGGACAACTAATGAAAAACTGTTTTTT. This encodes CASSPLQGRGTTNEKLFF.

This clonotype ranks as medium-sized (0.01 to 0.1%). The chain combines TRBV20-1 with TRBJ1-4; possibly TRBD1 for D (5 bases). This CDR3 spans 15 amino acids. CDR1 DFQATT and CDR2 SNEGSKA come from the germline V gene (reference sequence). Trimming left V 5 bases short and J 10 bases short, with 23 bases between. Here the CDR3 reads CSAPSDGTGVGKLFF. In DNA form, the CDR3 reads TGCAGTGCTCCCTCGGACGGGACTGGTGTAGGAAAACTGTTTTTT.

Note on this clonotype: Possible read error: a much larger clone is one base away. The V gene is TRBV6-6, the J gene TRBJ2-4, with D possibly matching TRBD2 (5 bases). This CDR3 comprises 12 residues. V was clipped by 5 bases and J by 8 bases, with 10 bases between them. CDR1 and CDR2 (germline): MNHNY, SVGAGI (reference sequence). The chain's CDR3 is CASSAGHDIQYF. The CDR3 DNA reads TGTGCCAGCAGTGCGGGCCATGACATTCAGTACTTC.

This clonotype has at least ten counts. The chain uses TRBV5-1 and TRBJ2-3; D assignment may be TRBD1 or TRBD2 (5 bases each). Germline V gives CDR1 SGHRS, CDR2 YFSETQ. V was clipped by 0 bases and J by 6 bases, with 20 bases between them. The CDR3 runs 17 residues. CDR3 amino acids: CASSLGAGNSRADTQYF. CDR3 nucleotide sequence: TGCGCCAGCAGCTTGGGGGCAGGGAATTCGCGGGCGGATACGCAGTATTTT.

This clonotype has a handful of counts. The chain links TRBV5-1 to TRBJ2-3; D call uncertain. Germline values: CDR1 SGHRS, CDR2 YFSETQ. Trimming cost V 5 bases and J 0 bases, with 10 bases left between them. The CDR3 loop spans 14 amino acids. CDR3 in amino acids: CASRPLESTDTQYF. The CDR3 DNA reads TGCGCCAGCAGACCCCTCGAAAGCACAGATACGCAGTATTTT.

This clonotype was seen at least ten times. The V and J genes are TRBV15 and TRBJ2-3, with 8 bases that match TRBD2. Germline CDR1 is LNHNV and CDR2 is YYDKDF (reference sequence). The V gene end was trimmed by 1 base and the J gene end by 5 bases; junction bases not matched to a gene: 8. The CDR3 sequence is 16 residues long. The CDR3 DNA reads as TGTGCCACCAGCAGAGCCGGACTAGCACAAGGAGATACGCAGTATTTT. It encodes CATSRAGLAQGDTQYF.

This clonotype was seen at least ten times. The CDR3: CASSLAGLKFF. For the CDR3, the DNA is TGTGCCAGCAGTTTAGCGGGACTAAAGTTCTTC. The chain couples TRBV28 to TRBJ2-1; 7 bases are shared with TRBD2. J lost 14 bases, V lost 2 bases, and 3 bases had no gene match. The CDR3 is 11 residues long. CDR1 and CDR2 (germline): MDHEN, SYDVKM.

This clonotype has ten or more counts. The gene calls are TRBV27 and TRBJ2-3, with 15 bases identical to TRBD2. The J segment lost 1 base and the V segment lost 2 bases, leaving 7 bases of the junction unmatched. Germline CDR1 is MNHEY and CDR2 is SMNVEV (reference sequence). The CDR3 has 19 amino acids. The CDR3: CASSLNYWTSGGGTDTQYF. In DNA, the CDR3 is TGTGCCAGCAGTTTAAATTATTGGACTAGCGGGGGGGGCACAGATACGCAGTATTTT.

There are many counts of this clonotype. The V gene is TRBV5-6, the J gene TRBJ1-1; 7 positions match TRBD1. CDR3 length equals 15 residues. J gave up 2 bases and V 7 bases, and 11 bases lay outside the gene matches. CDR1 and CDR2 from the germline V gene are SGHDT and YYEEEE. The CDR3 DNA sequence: TGTGCCAGCCTTAAGACGCAGGGGGGAAACACTGAAGCTTTCTTT. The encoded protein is CASLKTQGGNTEAFF.

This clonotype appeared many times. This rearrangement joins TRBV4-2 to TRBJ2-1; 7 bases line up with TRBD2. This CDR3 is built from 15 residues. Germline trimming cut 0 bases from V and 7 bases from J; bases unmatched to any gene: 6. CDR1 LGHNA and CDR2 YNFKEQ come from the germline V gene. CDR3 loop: CASSQEGSGGNEQFF. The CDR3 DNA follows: TGTGCCAGCAGCCAAGAAGGGTCCGGGGGGAATGAGCAGTTCTTC.

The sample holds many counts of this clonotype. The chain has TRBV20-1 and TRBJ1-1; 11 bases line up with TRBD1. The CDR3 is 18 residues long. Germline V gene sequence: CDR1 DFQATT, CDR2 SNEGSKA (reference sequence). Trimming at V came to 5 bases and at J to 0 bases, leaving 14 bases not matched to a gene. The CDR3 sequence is CSALHSGTGGILNTEAFF. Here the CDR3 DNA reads TGCAGTGCTCTACATTCCGGGACAGGGGGAATTCTGAACACTGAAGCTTTCTTT.

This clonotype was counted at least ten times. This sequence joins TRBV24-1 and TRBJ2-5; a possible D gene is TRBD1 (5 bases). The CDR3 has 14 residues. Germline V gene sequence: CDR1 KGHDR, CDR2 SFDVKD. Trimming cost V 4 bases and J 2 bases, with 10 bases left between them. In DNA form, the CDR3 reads TGTGCCACCAGTGAATCAGGGTCTCAAGAGACCCAGTACTTC. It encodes CATSESGSQETQYF.

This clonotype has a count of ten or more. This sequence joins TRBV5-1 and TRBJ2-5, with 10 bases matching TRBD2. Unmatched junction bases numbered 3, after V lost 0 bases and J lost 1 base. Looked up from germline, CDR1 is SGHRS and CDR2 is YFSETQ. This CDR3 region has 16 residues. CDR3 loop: CASSLGTSGIQETQYF. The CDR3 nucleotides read TGCGCCAGCAGCTTGGGGACTAGCGGAATCCAAGAGACCCAGTACTTC.

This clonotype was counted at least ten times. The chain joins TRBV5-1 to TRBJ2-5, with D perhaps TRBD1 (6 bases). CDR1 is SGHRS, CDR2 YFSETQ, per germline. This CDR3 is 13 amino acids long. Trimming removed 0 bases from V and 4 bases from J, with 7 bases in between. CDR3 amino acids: CASSLGGGETQYF. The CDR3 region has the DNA TGCGCCAGCAGCTTGGGAGGGGGAGAGACCCAGTACTTC.

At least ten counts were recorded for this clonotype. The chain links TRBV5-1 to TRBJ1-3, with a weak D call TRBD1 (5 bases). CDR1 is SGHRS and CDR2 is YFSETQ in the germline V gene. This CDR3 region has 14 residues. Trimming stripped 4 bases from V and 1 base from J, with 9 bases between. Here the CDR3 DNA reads TGCGCCAGCAGCCCGGGGCCTTCTGGAAACACCATATATTTT. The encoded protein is CASSPGPSGNTIYF.